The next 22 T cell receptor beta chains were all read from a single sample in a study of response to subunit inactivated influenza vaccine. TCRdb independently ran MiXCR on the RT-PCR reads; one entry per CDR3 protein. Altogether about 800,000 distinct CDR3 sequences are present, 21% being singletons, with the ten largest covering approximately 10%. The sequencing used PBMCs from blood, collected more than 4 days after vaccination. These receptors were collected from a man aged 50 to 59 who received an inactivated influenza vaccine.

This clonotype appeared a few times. The CDR3 loop reads CASSTGTGNSQETQYF. DNA of the CDR3: TGTGCCAGCAGCACCGGGACAGGGAATTCCCAAGAGACCCAGTACTTC. This sequence joins TRBV5-5 and TRBJ2-5; 9 nucleotides agree with TRBD1. Germline assignment: CDR1 SGHKS and CDR2 YYEKEE (reference sequence). V trimming: 4 bases; J trimming: 1 base; junction bases outside the gene matches: 8. The CDR3 covers 16 residues.

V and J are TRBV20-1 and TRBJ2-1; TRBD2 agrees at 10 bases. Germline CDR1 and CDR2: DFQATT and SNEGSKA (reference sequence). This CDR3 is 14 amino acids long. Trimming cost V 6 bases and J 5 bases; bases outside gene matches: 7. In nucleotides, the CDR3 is TGCAGTGCCAGCGGGAGGGCCTTAAACAATGAGCAGTTCTTC. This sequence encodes CSASGRALNNEQFF.

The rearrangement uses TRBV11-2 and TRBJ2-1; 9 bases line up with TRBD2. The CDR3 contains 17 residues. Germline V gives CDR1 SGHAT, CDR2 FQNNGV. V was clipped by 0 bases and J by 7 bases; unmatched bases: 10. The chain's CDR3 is CASSLDRILAGGNEQFF. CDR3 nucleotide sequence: TGTGCCAGCAGCTTAGATAGGATACTAGCGGGTGGTAATGAGCAGTTCTTC.

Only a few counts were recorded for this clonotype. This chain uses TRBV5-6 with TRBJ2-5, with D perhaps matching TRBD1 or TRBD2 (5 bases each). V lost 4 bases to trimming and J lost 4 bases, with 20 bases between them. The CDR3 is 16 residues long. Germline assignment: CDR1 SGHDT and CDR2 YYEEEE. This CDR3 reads CASSQMVGVRGETQYF. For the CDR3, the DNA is TGTGCCAGCAGCCAAATGGTCGGGGTTAGGGGAGAGACCCAGTACTTC.

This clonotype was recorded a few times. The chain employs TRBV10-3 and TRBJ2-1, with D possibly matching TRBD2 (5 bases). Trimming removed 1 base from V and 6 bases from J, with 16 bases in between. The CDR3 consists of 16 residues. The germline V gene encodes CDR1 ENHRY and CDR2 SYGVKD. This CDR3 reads CAISEYLELVRNEQFF. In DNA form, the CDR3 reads TGTGCCATCAGTGAGTACCTAGAACTAGTCCGCAATGAGCAGTTCTTC.

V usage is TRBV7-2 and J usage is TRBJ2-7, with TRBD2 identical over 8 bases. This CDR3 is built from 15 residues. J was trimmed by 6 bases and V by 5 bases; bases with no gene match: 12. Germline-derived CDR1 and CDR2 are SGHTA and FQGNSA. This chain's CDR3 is CASSPVGGAQFEQYF. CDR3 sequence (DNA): TGTGCCAGCAGCCCGGTCGGGGGGGCCCAGTTCGAGCAGTACTTC. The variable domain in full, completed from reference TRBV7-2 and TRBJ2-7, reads GAGVSQSPSNKVTEKGKDVELRCDPISGHTALYWYRQSLGQGLEFLIYFQGNSAPDKSGLPSDRFSAERTGGSVSTLTIQRTQQEDSAVYLCASSPVGGAQFEQYFGPGTRLTVT.

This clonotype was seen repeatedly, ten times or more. The CDR3 DNA reads as TGCAGCGGTAACACAGGGATCACCGGGGAGCTGTTTTTT. Translation gives CSGNTGITGELFF. The chain uses TRBV29-1 and TRBJ2-2; TRBD1 is a possible D gene (6 bases). V was pared by 7 bases and J by 4 bases, with 13 bases between. The germline gives CDR1 SQVTM, CDR2 ANQGSEA. CDR3 size: 13 residues.

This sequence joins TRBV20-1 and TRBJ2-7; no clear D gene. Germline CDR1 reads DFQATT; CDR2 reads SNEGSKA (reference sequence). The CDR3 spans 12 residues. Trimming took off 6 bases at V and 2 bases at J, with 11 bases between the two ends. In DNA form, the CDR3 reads TGCAGTGCCCGACCTTATCCCTACGAGCAGTACTTC. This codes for CSARPYPYEQYF.

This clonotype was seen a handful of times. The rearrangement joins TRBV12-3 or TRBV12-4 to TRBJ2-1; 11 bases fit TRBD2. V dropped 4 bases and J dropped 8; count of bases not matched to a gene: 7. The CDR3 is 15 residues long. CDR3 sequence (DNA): TGTGCCAGCAGTTCCCAACTAGCGGGGGTACATGAGCAGTTCTTC. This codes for CASSSQLAGVHEQFF.

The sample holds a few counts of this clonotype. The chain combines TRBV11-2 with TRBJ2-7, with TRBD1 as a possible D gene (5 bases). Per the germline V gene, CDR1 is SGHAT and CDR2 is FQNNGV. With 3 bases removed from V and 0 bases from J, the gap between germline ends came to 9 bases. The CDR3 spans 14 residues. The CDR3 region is CASSLGLYSYEQYF. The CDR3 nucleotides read TGTGCCAGCAGCTTGGGGCTGTACTCCTACGAGCAGTACTTC. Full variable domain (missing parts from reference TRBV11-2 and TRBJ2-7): EAGVAQSPRYKIIEKRQSVAFWCNPISGHATLYWYQQILGQGPKLLIQFQNNGVVDDSQLPKDRFSAERLKGVDSTLKIQPAKLEDSAVYLCASSLGLYSYEQYFGPGTRLTVT.

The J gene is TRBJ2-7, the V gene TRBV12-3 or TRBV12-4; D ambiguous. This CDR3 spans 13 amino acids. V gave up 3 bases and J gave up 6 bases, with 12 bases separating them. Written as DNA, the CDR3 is TGTGCCAGCAGTTTGGTGTCGAGTAGCGAGCAGTACTTC. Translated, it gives CASSLVSSSEQYF.

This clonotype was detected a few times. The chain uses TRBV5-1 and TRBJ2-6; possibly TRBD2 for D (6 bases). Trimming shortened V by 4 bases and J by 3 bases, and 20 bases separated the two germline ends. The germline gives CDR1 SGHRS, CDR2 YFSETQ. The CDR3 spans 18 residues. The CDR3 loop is CASSLLEGGLNGANVLTF. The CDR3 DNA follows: TGCGCCAGCAGCCTCCTCGAGGGCGGACTAAATGGGGCCAACGTCCTGACTTTC.

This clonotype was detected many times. CDR3 in amino acids: CASSFWRGFNTGELFF. CDR3 coding DNA: TGTGCCAGCAGTTTTTGGAGGGGCTTCAACACCGGGGAGCTGTTTTTT. The chain has TRBV12-3 or TRBV12-4 and TRBJ2-2; D possibly corresponds to TRBD2 (6 bases). The ends were cut back, 3 bases at V and 2 bases at J, with 13 bases in the middle. This CDR3 is 16 amino acids long.

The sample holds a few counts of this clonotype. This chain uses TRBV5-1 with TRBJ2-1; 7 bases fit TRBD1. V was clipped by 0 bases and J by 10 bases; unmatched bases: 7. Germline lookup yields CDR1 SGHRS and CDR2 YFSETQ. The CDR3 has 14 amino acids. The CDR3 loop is CASSLDDREQEQFF. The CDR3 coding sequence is TGCGCCAGCAGCTTGGATGACAGGGAACAAGAGCAGTTCTTC.

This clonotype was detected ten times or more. CDR3 amino acids: CSARDWQGGQPQHF. DNA for the CDR3: TGCAGTGCTAGAGATTGGCAGGGTGGACAGCCCCAGCATTTT. The rearrangement links TRBV20-1 to TRBJ1-5; D may be TRBD1 (5 bases). The V end was cut by 0 bases, the J end by 7 bases, with 13 bases between. The germline CDR1 and CDR2 sequences are DFQATT and SNEGSKA (reference sequence). The CDR3 runs 14 residues.

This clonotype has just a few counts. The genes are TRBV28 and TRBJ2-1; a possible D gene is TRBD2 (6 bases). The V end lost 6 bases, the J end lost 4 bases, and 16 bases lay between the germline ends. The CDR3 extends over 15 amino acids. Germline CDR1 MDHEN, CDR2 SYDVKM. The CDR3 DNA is TGTGCCAGCAGCCCCGGGACTTTCCTATACAATGAGCAGTTCTTC. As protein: CASSPGTFLYNEQFF.

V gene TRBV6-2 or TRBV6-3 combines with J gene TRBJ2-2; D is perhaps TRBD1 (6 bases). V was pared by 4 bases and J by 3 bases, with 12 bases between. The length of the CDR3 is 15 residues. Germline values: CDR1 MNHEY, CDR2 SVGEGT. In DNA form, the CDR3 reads TGTGCCAGCAGTTCGACGACAGGCTACACCGGGGAGCTGTTTTTT. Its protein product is CASSSTTGYTGELFF.

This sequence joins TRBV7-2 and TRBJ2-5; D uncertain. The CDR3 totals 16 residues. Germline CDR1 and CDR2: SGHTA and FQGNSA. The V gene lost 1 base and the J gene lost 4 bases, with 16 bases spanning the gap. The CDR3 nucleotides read TGTGCCAGCAGCTTAGATCCGGGCTTTGTCCGAGAGACCCAGTACTTC. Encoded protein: CASSLDPGFVRETQYF.

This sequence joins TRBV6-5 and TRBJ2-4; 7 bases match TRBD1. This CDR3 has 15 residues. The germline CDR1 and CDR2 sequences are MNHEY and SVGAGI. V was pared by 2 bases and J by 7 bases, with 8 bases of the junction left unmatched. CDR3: CASSYSGIQGNIQYF. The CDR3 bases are TGTGCCAGCAGTTACAGTGGCATACAGGGGAACATTCAGTACTTC.

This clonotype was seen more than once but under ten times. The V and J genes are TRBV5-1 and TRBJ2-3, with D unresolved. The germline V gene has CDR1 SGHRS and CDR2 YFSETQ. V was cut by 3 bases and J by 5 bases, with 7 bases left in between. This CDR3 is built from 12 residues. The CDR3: CASSSVGDTQYF. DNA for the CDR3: TGCGCCAGCAGCTCAGTAGGAGATACGCAGTATTTT.

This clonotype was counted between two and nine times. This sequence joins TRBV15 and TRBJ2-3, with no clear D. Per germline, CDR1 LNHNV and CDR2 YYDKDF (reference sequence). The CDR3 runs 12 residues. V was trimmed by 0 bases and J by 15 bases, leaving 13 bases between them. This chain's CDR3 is CATSRDLVPQYF. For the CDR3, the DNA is TGTGCCACCAGCAGAGATCTAGTACCTCAATATTTT.

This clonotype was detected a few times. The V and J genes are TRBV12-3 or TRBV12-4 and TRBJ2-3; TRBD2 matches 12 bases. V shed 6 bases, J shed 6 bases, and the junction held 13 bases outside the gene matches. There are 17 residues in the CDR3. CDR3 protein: CASRTLRTGTSGDTQYF. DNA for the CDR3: TGTGCCAGCAGAACCCTGAGAACCGGGACTAGCGGGGATACGCAGTATTTT.